The 17 T cell receptor beta chains given below trace back to one sample, sequenced in a study of T cells in Graves' hyperthyroidism and ophthalmopathy. RNA transcripts were the template for amplifying TCR beta CDR3 regions. Primed by the HTBI set, a first-round RT-PCR was run on the TCR CDR3. TCRdb redid the calling of the multiplex PCR reads with MiXCR, one entry per CDR3 protein. This sample yields more than 350,000 distinct CDR3 sequences, of which about 16% are seen a single time; roughly 20% belongs to the top ten. Sequenced input: blood. The source of these receptors is a woman aged 55-69 years with Graves' ophthalmopathy.

This clonotype was detected many times. This chain connects TRBV28 to TRBJ1-1; a weak D match, TRBD1 (5 bases). CDR3 size: 15 residues. The germline V gene has CDR1 MDHEN and CDR2 SYDVKM. With 3 bases removed from V and 2 bases from J, the gap between germline ends came to 13 bases. CDR3 amino acids: CASSFGQGRNTEAFF. In nucleotides, the CDR3 is TGTGCCAGCAGTTTCGGGCAGGGCCGTAACACTGAAGCTTTCTTT.

This clonotype was picked up many times. The chain links TRBV28 to TRBJ1-6; the D gene is possibly TRBD1 (5 bases). The length of the CDR3 is 16 residues. Trimming left V 7 bases short and J 0 bases short, with 13 bases between. From germline, CDR1 is MDHEN and CDR2 SYDVKM. The CDR3 is CASKYRHSSYNSPLHF. In DNA form, the CDR3 reads TGTGCCAGCAAGTACAGGCACAGCTCCTATAATTCACCCCTCCACTTT.

This chain links TRBV6-1 with TRBJ2-5; 11 bases fit TRBD2. CDR1 MNHNS and CDR2 SASEGT come from the germline V gene. The ends lost 5 bases at V and 4 bases at J; junction bases unmatched: 9. CDR3 length: 16 amino acids. CDR3: CASSNSSGRAGETQYF. In nucleotides, the CDR3 is TGTGCCAGCAGTAACAGTAGCGGGAGGGCAGGAGAGACCCAGTACTTC.

This clonotype was detected many times. This chain uses TRBV7-2 with TRBJ2-4, with D possibly being TRBD1 or TRBD2 (6 bases each). Germline CDR1 is SGHTA and CDR2 is FQGNSA. V was cut by 3 bases and J by 4 bases, with 10 bases left in between. The CDR3 extends over 14 amino acids. CDR3 protein: CASSFGGTKNIQYF. The CDR3 region has the DNA TGTGCCAGCAGCTTCGGGGGCACAAAAAACATTCAGTACTTC.

This clonotype has ten or more counts. V and J are TRBV29-1 and TRBJ2-3; 13 bases are a match to TRBD2. Germline V gives CDR1 SQVTM, CDR2 ANQGSEA. The CDR3 spans 17 residues. With 0 bases clipped from V and 4 bases from J, the junction kept 7 bases outside the gene matches. CDR3 residues: CSVEDWTSGSAADTQYF. In DNA, the CDR3 is TGCAGCGTTGAAGACTGGACTAGCGGGAGTGCCGCAGATACGCAGTATTTT.

This clonotype showed up many times. The CDR3 DNA is TGTGCCAGCAGTATAGAACTAGCGGGGGCAAACAATGAGCAGTTCTTC. This gives the protein CASSIELAGANNEQFF. The chain combines TRBV12-3 or TRBV12-4 with TRBJ2-1; 11 nucleotides agree with TRBD2. The trim removed 5 bases at V and 5 bases at J, leaving 8 bases unmatched. This CDR3 has 16 residues.

This clonotype occurred a few times. The chain couples TRBV19 to TRBJ2-4; a possible D gene is TRBD2 (5 bases). Trimming pared 6 bases from V and 3 bases from J, leaving 9 bases between. Germline loops: CDR1 LNHDA, CDR2 SQIVND (reference sequence). The CDR3 length is 13 residues. The CDR3 loop reads CASSGNVKNIQYF. For the CDR3, the DNA is TGTGCCAGTAGCGGGAATGTCAAAAACATTCAGTACTTC.

This clonotype has at least ten counts. V is TRBV30 and J is TRBJ1-1, with no clear D. CDR3 size: 13 residues. V was pared by 3 bases and J by 11 bases, with 19 bases between. The germline V gene has CDR1 GTSNPN and CDR2 SVGIG (reference sequence). The CDR3 coding sequence is TGTGCCTGGAGCGCCTCAGCCCGCGCCCGGGCTTTCTTT. The encoded protein is CAWSASARARAFF.

This clonotype was seen at least ten times. The V gene is TRBV7-9, the J gene TRBJ2-1; 9 nucleotides match TRBD2. This CDR3 has 16 residues. The V gene end was trimmed by 0 bases and the J gene end by 9 bases; junction bases not matched to a gene: 9. Germline V gene data show CDR1 as SEHNR and CDR2 as FQNEAQ (reference sequence). This CDR3 reads CASSLARLAARVEQFF. CDR3 nucleotides: TGTGCCAGCAGCTTAGCACGACTAGCGGCACGAGTTGAGCAGTTCTTC.

This clonotype has ten or more counts. The chain links TRBV20-1 to TRBJ1-2; a weak D match, TRBD1 (6 bases). Germline CDR1 and CDR2: DFQATT and SNEGSKA (reference sequence). The V end was cut by 4 bases, the J end by 6 bases, with 9 bases between. The CDR3 spans 11 residues. The CDR3 region is CSAMGAHGYTF. The CDR3 DNA sequence: TGCAGTGCTATGGGGGCTCATGGCTACACCTTC.

In its sample, this clonotype was seen many times. J is TRBJ2-3 and V is TRBV6-1; TRBD2 matches at 7 bases. After removal of 1 base from V and 1 base from J, the junction contained 20 bases not matched to a gene. The CDR3 extends over 21 amino acids. Germline assignment: CDR1 MNHNS and CDR2 SASEGT. The CDR3 region has the DNA TGTGCCAGCAGTGAAGGAATGGTATCTAGCGGAATTATCCGTGGCACAGATACGCAGTATTTT. Its protein product is CASSEGMVSSGIIRGTDTQYF.

This clonotype was picked up many times. The chain employs TRBV12-3 or TRBV12-4 and TRBJ2-1; 12 nucleotides match TRBD2. The trim removed 6 bases at V and 6 bases at J, leaving 3 bases unmatched. This CDR3 is built from 14 residues. CDR3 coding DNA: TGTGCCAGCAGCCTGACTAGCGGGGGCAATGAGCAGTTCTTC. Its protein product is CASSLTSGGNEQFF.

The sample holds many counts of this clonotype. The V and J genes are TRBV3-1 and TRBJ2-7; tentative D call: TRBD1 (6 bases). Trimming cost V 3 bases and J 2 bases, with 11 bases left between them. This CDR3 contains 14 residues. The germline V gene encodes CDR1 LGHDT and CDR2 YNNKEL (reference sequence). CDR3 nucleotide sequence: TGTGCCAGCAGCCATGGACAGTCTGCCTACGAGCAGTACTTC. Amino acids: CASSHGQSAYEQYF.

The chain recombines TRBV6-2 or TRBV6-3 with TRBJ2-2; D uncertain. Germline V gene lookup returns CDR1 MNHEY and CDR2 SVGEGT. V lost 4 bases and J 4 bases, leaving 10 bases between the germline ends. CDR3 length: 14 residues. The CDR3 protein is CASSSWTSTGELFF. Written as DNA, the CDR3 is TGTGCCAGCAGTTCCTGGACGTCCACCGGGGAGCTGTTTTTT.

This sequence joins TRBV5-1 and TRBJ2-5, with a possible D match to TRBD1 (5 bases). Trimming left V 0 bases short and J 2 bases short, with 11 bases between. This CDR3 has 15 residues. Germline V gene lookup returns CDR1 SGHRS and CDR2 YFSETQ. The CDR3 bases are TGCGCCAGCAGCTTGGGACAGCCAAAACAAGAGACCCAGTACTTC. It codes for CASSLGQPKQETQYF.

Many counts were recorded for this clonotype. The gene calls are TRBV11-1 and TRBJ2-1, with D perhaps TRBD1 (6 bases). Trimming removed 4 bases at V and 1 base at J, with 17 bases between. Germline CDR1 reads SGHAT; CDR2 reads FQDESV (reference sequence). There are 17 residues in the CDR3. The CDR3 here is CASSSPTGQISYNEQFF. The CDR3 region has the DNA TGTGCCAGCAGCTCCCCTACCGGACAGATTTCCTACAATGAGCAGTTCTTC.

This clonotype was observed a handful of times. The V call is TRBV12-3 or TRBV12-4, the J call TRBJ2-5, with a weak D call TRBD2 (6 bases). The CDR3 runs to 12 residues. V was trimmed by 8 bases and J by 5 bases, leaving 12 bases between them. The CDR3 DNA is TGTGCCAGCTCCGGGAGCTTGGAGACCCAGTACTTC. This encodes CASSGSLETQYF.